This T cell receptor (beta chain) originates from a study of blood T cell repertoires in COVID-19. At the level of the study: Donors in the United States, Italy and Spain gave samples during acute or convalescent COVID-19.

Per germline, CDR1 KGHDR and CDR2 SFDVKD. CDR3 length equals 12 residues. The J segment lost 8 bases and the V segment lost 7 bases, leaving 5 bases of the junction unmatched. Authors' analysis steps: Quantification of nucleated cells was approximated via reference gene primer amplification. Profiling relied on immunoSEQ multiplex PCR, and the TCRdb table lists in-frame clones only, not all of them. The V and J calls and the clone size are those of that table, but D and trimming were determined from the DNA. The repertoire holds about 270,000 clones, roughly nine tenths seen once, with under 3% in the top ten.

This TCR was sampled from a woman under 30 who had recovered from COVID-19. The chain links TRBV24-1 to TRBJ1-1, with 8 bases that match TRBD1. Sequenced input: PBMCs or T cells enriched from blood (not recorded which). Here the CDR3 DNA reads TGTGCCACCAGCGATCACAGGGGGGAAGCTTTCTTT. This sequence encodes CATSDHRGEAFF.